This T cell receptor (beta chain) was profiled in a study of T cell therapy after organ transplantation. Study-level information: CMV-specific T cells, median 1.92 x 10^8, were given as 2 to 6 intravenous infusions.

Of note for this clone: Antigen: not known.

As to time point: 4-8 weeks after completion of therapy. There are 16 residues in the CDR3. Trimming took 1 base from V and 2 from J, leaving 12 bases between them. CDR1 and CDR2 (germline): LNHNV, YYDKDF (reference sequence). Sequencing was performed with immunoSEQ multiplex PCR; in TCRdb, only in-frame clones are kept and a portion is missing. The sample yields approximately 20,000 clones, around 85% seen once. Study results and limitations: Nonresponders had marked pretherapy clonal expansions and little post-therapy change. Both transferred clonotypes and endogenous ones absent from products apparently reconstituted.

Here the sequenced sample was CD8+ T cells from blood, taken after autologous CMV-specific T cell therapy. V gene TRBV15 combines with J gene TRBJ2-4, with D unresolved. This TCR derives from a human patient who had received a solid organ transplant and had CMV disease. Some of these T cells may belong to the graft donor. This chain's CDR3 is CATSRVLEGPKNIQYF. The CDR3 DNA reads TGTGCCACCAGCAGAGTTCTAGAAGGGCCCAAAAACATTCAGTACTTC.